Reported below is one T cell receptor beta chain. Which antigen it targets is not known. Per-base quality was not reported, and no clone a single base away is much larger than it. This sample was included in a study of blood T cell repertoires in COVID-19 (dated by TCRdb to the early 2020s). Study-wide context: Samples covering the acute and convalescent phases of COVID-19 were provided by collaborators in the United States, Italy and Spain. The samples were drawn from two sources: the first 160 participants of the ongoing ImmuneRACE study, and 1,254 subjects contributed by 6 global collaborators. Subjects who had been exposed to COVID-19, were actively infected with it, or had recovered from it provided the deeply sampled blood TCRbeta repertoires that made up the dataset. Nearly every sample came with metadata listing a de-identified subject ID, COVID-19 status, age in years and sex. A freely available public database, intended as a resource for researchers studying the immune response to SARS-CoV-2, is where the repertoires were released. Where available, HLA class I and class II types were taken from metadata supplied by the sample provider and were not determined by assay-based typing. The material from the prospective study consisted of cDNA or gDNA derived from T cells, B-cell-depleted T cells, or PBMCs.

The trim is 5 bases for V and 5 bases for J, with a gap of 13 bases between the germline ends. The CDR3 sequence holds 14 residues, the cysteine and phenylalanine included. Of the read, only the CDR3 DNA is kept; its 42 bases are in frame from base 1. CDR1 KGHDR and CDR2 SFDVKD were looked up in the germline V gene. Enrolling through a virtual design, the prospective study's participants ranged in age from roughly 18 to 95 years and lived across roughly 24 United States geographic areas. Cohort assignment in the prospective study relied on participant-reported clinical history from a screening survey and a study questionnaire. Exposed participants had been in contact with someone with a PCR-confirmed or clinician-diagnosed COVID-19 case within 2 weeks of study entry. Mobile phlebotomists in the prospective study collected whole blood, serum and a nasopharyngeal or oropharyngeal swab from every participant. Participants in the prospective study had the option to provide additional blood draws and questionnaires over a roughly 2-month period. Before DNA extraction, prospective study blood samples were shipped either frozen or at room temperature.

The immunoSEQ Assay, a bias-controlled multiplex PCR, was used to amplify TCRbeta CDR3 regions from genomic DNA. Turning to the authors' computational methods: Within the assay, amplification of reference gene primers was used to estimate how many nucleated cells each sample contained. To quantify the absolute abundance of each unique TCRbeta CDR3 rearrangement, sequence reads were collapsed and filtered. For each sample, productive Simpson clonality was calculated as the square root of Simpson's diversity index across productive rearrangements. The immuneACCESS repertoire file appears here via TCRdb, limited to in-frame rearrangements. These files lack a portion of the clones; in checked studies, under half of the deficit traces to unresolved V genes, and the cause of the others is not known. V and J calls and clone size are given by that table; D and trimming were obtained from the DNA. The sample table shows roughly 200,000 clones, and 86% are seen once. Of the sample, approximately 4.8% is held by the ten largest clones.

Points the paper makes about the study in general: The amount of clinical and demographic metadata varied by source and participant and was provided uncurated.

The sequence is built from TRBV24-1 and TRBJ2-3; tentative D gene TRBD1, with 6 bases matching. Sequenced: PBMCs or T cells enriched from blood (not recorded which). The origin of this receptor is a woman between 25 and 40 years old who had been exposed to COVID-19. At the DNA level, the sequence is TGTGCCACCAGTGCCGCCTCAGGGGTAGATACGCAGTATTTT. It is translated as CATSAASGVDTQYF.